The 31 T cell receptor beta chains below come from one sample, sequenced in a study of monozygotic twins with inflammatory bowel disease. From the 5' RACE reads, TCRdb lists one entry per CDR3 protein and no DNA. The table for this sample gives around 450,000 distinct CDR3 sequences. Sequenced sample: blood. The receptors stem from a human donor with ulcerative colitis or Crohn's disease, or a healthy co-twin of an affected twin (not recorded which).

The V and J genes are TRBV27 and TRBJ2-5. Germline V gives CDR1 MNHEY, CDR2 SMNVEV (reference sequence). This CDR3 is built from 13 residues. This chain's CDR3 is CASSFRLRETQYF.

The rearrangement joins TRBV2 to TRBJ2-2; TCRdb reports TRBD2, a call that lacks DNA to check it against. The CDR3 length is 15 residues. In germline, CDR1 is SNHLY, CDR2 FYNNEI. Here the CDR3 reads CASSGGSGNTGELFF.

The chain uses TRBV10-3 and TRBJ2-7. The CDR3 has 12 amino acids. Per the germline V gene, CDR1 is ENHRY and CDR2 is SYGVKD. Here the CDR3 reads CAISEGVGKQYF.

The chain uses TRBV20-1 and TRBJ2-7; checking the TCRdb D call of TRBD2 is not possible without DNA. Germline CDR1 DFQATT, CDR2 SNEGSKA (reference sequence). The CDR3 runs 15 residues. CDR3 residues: CSALFSGRALYEQYF.

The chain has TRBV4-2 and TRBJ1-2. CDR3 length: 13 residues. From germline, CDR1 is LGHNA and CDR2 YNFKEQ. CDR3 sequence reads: CASSQDDSSGYTF.

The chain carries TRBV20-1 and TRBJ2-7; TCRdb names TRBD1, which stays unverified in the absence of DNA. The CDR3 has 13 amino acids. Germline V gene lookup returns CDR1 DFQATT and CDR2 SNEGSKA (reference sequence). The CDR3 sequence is CSTLRGASYEQYF.

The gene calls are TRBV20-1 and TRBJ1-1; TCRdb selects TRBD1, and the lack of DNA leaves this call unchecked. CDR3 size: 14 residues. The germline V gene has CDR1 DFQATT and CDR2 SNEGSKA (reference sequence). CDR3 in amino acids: CSAEPGTVNTEAFF.

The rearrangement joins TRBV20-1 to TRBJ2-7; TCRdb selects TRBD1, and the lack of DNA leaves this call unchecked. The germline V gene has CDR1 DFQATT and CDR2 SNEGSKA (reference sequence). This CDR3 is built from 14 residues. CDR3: CSASTTGTGDEQYF.

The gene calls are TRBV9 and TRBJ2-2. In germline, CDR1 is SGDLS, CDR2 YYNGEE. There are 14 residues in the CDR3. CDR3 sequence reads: CASSANTNTGELFF.

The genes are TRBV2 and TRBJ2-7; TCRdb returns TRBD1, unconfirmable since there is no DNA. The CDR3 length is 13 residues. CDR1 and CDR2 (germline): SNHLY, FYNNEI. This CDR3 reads CASSRDGGYEQYF. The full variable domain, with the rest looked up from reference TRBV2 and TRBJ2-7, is EPEVTQTPSHQVTQMGQEVILRCVPISNHLYFYWYRQILGQKVEFLVSFYNNEISEKSEIFDDQFSVERPDGSNFTLKIRSTKLEDSAMYFCASSRDGGYEQYFGPGTRLTVT.

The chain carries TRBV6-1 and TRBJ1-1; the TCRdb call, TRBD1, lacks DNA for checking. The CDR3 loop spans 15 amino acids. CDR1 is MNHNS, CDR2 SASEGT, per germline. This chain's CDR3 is CASSEHGAVNTEAFF.

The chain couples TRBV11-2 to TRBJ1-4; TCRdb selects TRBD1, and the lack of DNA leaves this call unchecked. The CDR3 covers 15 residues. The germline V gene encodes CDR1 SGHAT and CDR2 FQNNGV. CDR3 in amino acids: CASSSAGRFNEKLFF.

This CDR3 reads CASSQDGGGNAEAFF. This sequence joins TRBV4-3 and TRBJ1-1; the TRBD1 assignment by TCRdb is unverifiable without DNA. This CDR3 contains 15 residues. Looked up from germline, CDR1 is LGHNA and CDR2 is YSLEER.

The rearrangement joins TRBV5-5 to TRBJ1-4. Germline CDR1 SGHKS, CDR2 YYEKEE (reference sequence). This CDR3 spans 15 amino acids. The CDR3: CASSLGPATNKKLFF.

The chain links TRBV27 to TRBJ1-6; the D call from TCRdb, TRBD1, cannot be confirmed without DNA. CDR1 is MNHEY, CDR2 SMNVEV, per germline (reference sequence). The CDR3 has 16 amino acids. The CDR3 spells CASSLKTGSYNSPLHF.

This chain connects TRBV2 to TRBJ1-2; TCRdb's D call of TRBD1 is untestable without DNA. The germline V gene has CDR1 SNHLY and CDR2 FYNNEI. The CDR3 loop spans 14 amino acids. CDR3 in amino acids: CASSVGQPNYGYTF.

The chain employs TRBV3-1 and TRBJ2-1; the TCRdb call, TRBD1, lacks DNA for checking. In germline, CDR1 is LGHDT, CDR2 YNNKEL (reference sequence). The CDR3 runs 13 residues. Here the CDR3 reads CASSQGTGGEQFF.

CDR3 protein: CASSVAVDGMGYTF. The chain is built from TRBV9 and TRBJ1-2. Germline lookup yields CDR1 SGDLS and CDR2 YYNGEE. The CDR3 is 14 amino acids.

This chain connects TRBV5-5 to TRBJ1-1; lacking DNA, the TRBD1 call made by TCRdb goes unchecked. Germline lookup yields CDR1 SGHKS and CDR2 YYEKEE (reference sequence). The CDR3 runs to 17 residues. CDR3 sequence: CASVGVYTVLMNTEAFF.

CDR3 region: CASSVGTSTPGEQFF. This chain joins TRBV5-1 and TRBJ2-1; the TRBD2 assignment by TCRdb is unverifiable without DNA. The CDR3 runs 15 residues. In germline, CDR1 is SGHRS, CDR2 YFSETQ.

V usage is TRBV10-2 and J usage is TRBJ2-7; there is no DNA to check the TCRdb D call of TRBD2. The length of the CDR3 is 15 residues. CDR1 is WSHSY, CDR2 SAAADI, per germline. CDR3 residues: CASGRRLALSYEQYF.

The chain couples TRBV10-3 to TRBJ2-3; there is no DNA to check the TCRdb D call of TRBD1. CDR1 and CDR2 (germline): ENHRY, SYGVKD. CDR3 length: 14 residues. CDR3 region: CAISESTGGQTQYF.

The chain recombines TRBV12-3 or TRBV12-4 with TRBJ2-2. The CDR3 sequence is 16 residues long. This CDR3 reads CASSPRLVGTTGELFF.

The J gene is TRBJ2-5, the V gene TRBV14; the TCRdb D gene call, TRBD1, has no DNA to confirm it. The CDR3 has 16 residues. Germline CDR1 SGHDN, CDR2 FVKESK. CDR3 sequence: CAGSPMGWTGQETQYF.

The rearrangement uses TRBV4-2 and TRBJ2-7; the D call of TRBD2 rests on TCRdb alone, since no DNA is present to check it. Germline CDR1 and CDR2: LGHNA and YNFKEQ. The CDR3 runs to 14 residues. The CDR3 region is CASSLGSGSNEQYF.

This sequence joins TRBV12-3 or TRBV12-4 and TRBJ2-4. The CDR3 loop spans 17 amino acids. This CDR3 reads CASSLSQGILAKNIQYF.

The CDR3 sequence: CSAKKQGGNEKLFF. The rearrangement links TRBV29-1 to TRBJ1-4; TCRdb's D gene call, TRBD1, goes unchecked for lack of DNA. CDR1 is SQVTM and CDR2 is ANQGSEA in the germline V gene. The CDR3 has 14 residues.

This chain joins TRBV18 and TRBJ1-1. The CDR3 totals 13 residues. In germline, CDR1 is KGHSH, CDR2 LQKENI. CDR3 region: CASSLGLVTEAFF.

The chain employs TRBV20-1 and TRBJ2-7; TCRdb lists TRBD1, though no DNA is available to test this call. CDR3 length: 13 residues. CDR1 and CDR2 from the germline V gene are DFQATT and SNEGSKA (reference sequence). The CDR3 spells CSASGRGDYEQYF.

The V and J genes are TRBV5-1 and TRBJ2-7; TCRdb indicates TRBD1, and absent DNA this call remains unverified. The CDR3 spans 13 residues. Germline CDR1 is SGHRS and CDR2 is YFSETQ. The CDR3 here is CASSPGDSNEQYF.

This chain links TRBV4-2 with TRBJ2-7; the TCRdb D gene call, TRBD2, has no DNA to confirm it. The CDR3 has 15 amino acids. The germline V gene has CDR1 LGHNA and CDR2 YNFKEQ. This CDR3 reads CASSQGTLVTGEQYF.